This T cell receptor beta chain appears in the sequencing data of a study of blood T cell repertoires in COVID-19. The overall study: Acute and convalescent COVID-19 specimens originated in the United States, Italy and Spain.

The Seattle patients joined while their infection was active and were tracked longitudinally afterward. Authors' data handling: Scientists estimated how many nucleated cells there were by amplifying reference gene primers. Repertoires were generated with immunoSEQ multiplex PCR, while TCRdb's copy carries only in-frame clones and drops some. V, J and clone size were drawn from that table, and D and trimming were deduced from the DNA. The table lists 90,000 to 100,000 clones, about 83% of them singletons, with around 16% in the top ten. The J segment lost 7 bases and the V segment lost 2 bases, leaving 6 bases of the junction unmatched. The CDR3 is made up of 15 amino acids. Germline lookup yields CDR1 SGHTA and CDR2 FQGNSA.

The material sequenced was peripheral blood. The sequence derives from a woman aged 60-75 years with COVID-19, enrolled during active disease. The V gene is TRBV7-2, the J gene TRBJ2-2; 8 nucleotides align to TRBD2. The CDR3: CASSLRGLAGGELFF. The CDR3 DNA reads TGTGCCAGCAGCTTACGCGGACTAGCTGGCGGGGAGCTGTTTTTT.